Sequencing of this T cell receptor beta chain was carried out in a study of blood T cell repertoires in COVID-19. Study-level background: Sites across the United States, Italy and Spain contributed samples from acute and convalescent COVID-19.

In the original workflow: Amplified reference gene primers provided the basis for estimating nucleated cell counts. Only in-frame clones appear in the TCRdb table, and some are missing; sequencing was by immunoSEQ multiplex PCR. Clone size and V and J calls were adopted from that table, with D and trimming inferred from the DNA. The sample records 250,000 to 300,000 clones, around 81% being singletons. The CDR3 runs 14 residues. Germline CDR1 is SGHKS and CDR2 is YYEKEE (reference sequence). Trimming removed 1 base from V and 5 bases from J, with 13 bases in between. The receptor's source is a woman in her sixties with active or convalescent COVID-19. What was sequenced was peripheral blood. The V gene is TRBV5-5, the J gene TRBJ2-7; the D gene is possibly TRBD1 (6 bases). The CDR3 here is CASSLQGRDNEQYF. The DNA for the CDR3 is TGTGCCAGCAGCTTGCAGGGCAGGGACAACGAGCAGTACTTC.